Listed below are T cell receptor beta chains from one sample, sequenced in a study of T cell responses to AZD1222 COVID-19 vaccine. Sequencing used immunoSEQ multiplex PCR; TCRdb keeps in-frame clones, though not all of them. Seen here are 130,000 to 150,000 clones, around nine tenths observed once, and the top ten hold approximately 1.8%. This specimen was peripheral blood, taken 28 days after the second AZD1222 dose. The source is an adult who received the AZD1222 COVID-19 vaccine. Both conserved end residues are part of each CDR3. Fields, in order: clone size, J gene, V gene, D gene, CDR3 DNA, CDR3 protein. A D gene is named only where the DNA matches it firmly. A clone size is listed for some rows: how often the clone was seen (once, few, many), or a class if it is expanded.

once TRBJ2-7 TRBV20-1 - TGCAGTGCTAGACCTATCTACGAGCAGTACTTC CSARPIYEQYF
- TRBJ2-1 TRBV4-1 - TGCGCCAGCAGCCAACAGACTGGCCCGCGGTTCTTC CASSQQTGPRFF
once TRBJ2-5 TRBV7-8 - TGTGCCAGCAGCTTAGGGAGTCTCCAAGAGACCCAGTACTTC CASSLGSLQETQYF
- TRBJ1-1 TRBV7-3 - TGTGCCAGCAGCCCCTCCGGGCAGCCTTGGCGCACTGAAGCTTTCTTT CASSPSGQPWRTEAFF
- TRBJ1-5 TRBV30 TRBD1 TGTGCCTGGGAGGACAGGGCAGATCAGCCCCAGCATTTT CAWEDRADQPQHF
- TRBJ2-2 TRBV19 TRBD1 TGTGCCTCGGACAGGGCAGGCACCGGGGAGCTGTTTTTT CASDRAGTGELFF
- TRBJ1-5 TRBV7-8 - TGTGCCAGCAGCTTAGGGCCGGTTGTGCAGCCCCAGCATTTT CASSLGPVVQPQHF
once TRBJ1-4 TRBV2 TRBD1 TGTGCCAGCAGTGCGCGGGACAGGGGACAAGAAAAACTGTTTTTT CASSARDRGQEKLFF
- TRBJ2-1 TRBV2 TRBD2 TGTGCCAGCAGTGCACTAGCGGGGCAATCCTACAATGAGCAGTTCTTC CASSALAGQSYNEQFF
- TRBJ1-4 TRBV12-3/TRBV12-4 - TGTGCCAGCAGTTCCCTGGGCGGTGAAAAACTGTTTTTT CASSSLGGEKLFF
- TRBJ1-5 TRBV12-3/TRBV12-4 - TGTGCCAGCAGTTTGGGGGGGGTTCAGCCCCAGCATTTT CASSLGGVQPQHF
- TRBJ2-2 TRBV5-1 - TGCGCCAGCAGCTTGTCGTTATCGGCCGGGGAGCTGTTTTTT CASSLSLSAGELFF
- TRBJ1-1 TRBV29-1 TRBD1 TGCAGCGTTGAGAAACAGGGGACGCACACTGAAGCTTTCTTT CSVEKQGTHTEAFF
- TRBJ1-2 TRBV9 TRBD1 TGTGCCAGCAGTCATCCCTCGGGACAGGGGTTGGCTAACTATGGCTACACCTTC CASSHPSGQGLANYGYTF
- TRBJ2-1 TRBV5-4 TRBD2 TGTGCCAGCAGCCCGGGACTAGCGGACTCCTACAATGAGCAGTTCTTC CASSPGLADSYNEQFF
- TRBJ2-7 TRBV12-3/TRBV12-4 - TGTGCCAGCAGTTTTTACCAGACCTACGAGCAGTACTTC CASSFYQTYEQYF
- TRBJ1-2 TRBV4-1 TRBD1 TGCGCCAGCAGCCTTGAAAGGGGGCCTAACTATGGCTACACCTTC CASSLERGPNYGYTF
- TRBJ2-3 TRBV19 TRBD1 TGTGCCAGTACCCCGGGGACAGGGGGACCAGATACGCAGTATTTT CASTPGTGGPDTQYF
- TRBJ1-1 TRBV28 - TGTGCCAGCAGCCCTTCTCTCGGGGACTACACTGAAGCTTTCTTT CASSPSLGDYTEAFF
- TRBJ2-1 TRBV7-8 - TGTGCCAGCAGGTCCGGCGGGTACAATGAGCAGTTCTTC CASRSGGYNEQFF
- TRBJ2-7 TRBV3-1/TRBV3-2 - TGTGCCAGCAGCCAAGAGACAGCCTACGAGCAGTACTTC CASSQETAYEQYF
- TRBJ2-3 TRBV10-1 - TGCGCCAGCAGTGAGGCGGGGACAGATACGCAGTATTTT CASSEAGTDTQYF
- TRBJ1-5 TRBV7-2 - TGTGCCAGCAGCCCTAGGGGTGGGGGAACGCGCAATCAGCCCCAGCATTTT CASSPRGGGTRNQPQHF
- TRBJ1-3 TRBV6-5 TRBD1 TGTGCCAGCAGTATCGGGACAGTAGGAAACACCATATATTTT CASSIGTVGNTIYF
many TRBJ2-7 TRBV7-2 TRBD2 TGTGCCAGCAGCTCGGGGACTAGCGGGAGGATCTCCTACGAGCAGTACTTC CASSSGTSGRISYEQYF
- TRBJ1-5 TRBV4-3 - TGCGCCAGCAGCCAGACGTTAGGACAGAACAATCAGCCCCAGCATTTT CASSQTLGQNNQPQHF
- TRBJ2-7 TRBV15 TRBD1 TGTGCCACCAGCAGGCACAGGGGTTCCTACGAGCAGTACTTC CATSRHRGSYEQYF
many TRBJ2-3 TRBV18 TRBD2 TGTGCCAGCTGCCTAGCGGGAACTAGCACAGATACGCAGTATTTT CASCLAGTSTDTQYF
- TRBJ2-1 TRBV5-4 TRBD2 TGTGCCAGCAGACTGGTGGGGGAGGGATACAATGAGCAGTTCTTC CASRLVGEGYNEQFF
few TRBJ2-2 TRBV4-2 TRBD2 TGTGCCAGCAGCCAAGATCTGGCGGGAGGGACCGGGGAGCTGTTTTTT CASSQDLAGGTGELFF
- TRBJ1-5 TRBV2 - TGTGCCAGCAGTGTGGGCAGGGAGGGCAATCAGCCCCAGCATTTT CASSVGREGNQPQHF
- TRBJ2-1 TRBV7-2 - TGTGCCAGCAGGCAACCGGGACTGAGCATCAATGAGCAGTTCTTC CASRQPGLSINEQFF
once TRBJ2-2 TRBV6-5 TRBD2 TGTGCCAGCAGTTTAGCGGGAGGCCGAACCGGGGAGCTGTTTTTT CASSLAGGRTGELFF
- TRBJ2-1 TRBV19 - TGTGCCAGTAGTATAACAGCTACTACCTACAATGAGCAGTTCTTC CASSITATTYNEQFF
- TRBJ2-1 TRBV11-2 TRBD2 TGTGCCAGCAGCTTTCTGGGGGGGAGTAGGTACAATGAGCAGTTCTTC CASSFLGGSRYNEQFF
- TRBJ2-2 TRBV18 - TGTGCCACCCAGGGGAATCGGGACACCGGGGAGCTGTTTTTT CATQGNRDTGELFF
- TRBJ2-3 TRBV7-9 - TGTGCCAGCAGCCCGGGCGTCGGACGGATCACAGATACGCAGTATTTT CASSPGVGRITDTQYF
- TRBJ1-4 TRBV5-1 TRBD1 TGCGCCAGCTGCCGGGACAGCGCAACTAATGAAAAACTGTTTTTT CASCRDSATNEKLFF
- TRBJ2-1 TRBV7-2 - TGTGCCAGCGGCACCCGGGGAGCGTATGAGCAGTTCTTC CASGTRGAYEQFF
- TRBJ2-3 TRBV7-2 - TGTGCCAGCAGCTTAGCGCCGGGAGCGACAGATACGCAGTATTTT CASSLAPGATDTQYF
few TRBJ2-1 TRBV7-3 TRBD1 TGTGCCAGCAGCTCTTTTGGGCAGGGGGATGAGCAGTTCTTC CASSSFGQGDEQFF
- TRBJ2-5 TRBV7-3 - TGTGCCAGCAGCCCCAGGGTCCAAGAGACCCAGTACTTC CASSPRVQETQYF
- TRBJ1-6 TRBV4-3 - TGCGCCAGCAGGCTATCGGAGGCACCCCTCCACTTT CASRLSEAPLHF
once TRBJ1-3 TRBV27 - TGTGCCAGCAGTTTACAGGGACCGGCTGGAAACACCATATATTTT CASSLQGPAGNTIYF
- TRBJ2-7 TRBV6-5 TRBD2 TGTGCCAGCAGACCTCCCGGGGGGTCCTACGAGCAGTACTTC CASRPPGGSYEQYF
- TRBJ1-4 TRBV5-1 - TGCGCCAGCAGCCCCGGGGCGGGCGGTGGTGAAAAACTGTTTTTT CASSPGAGGGEKLFF
- TRBJ1-2 TRBV4-3 - TGCGCCAGCAGCCAAGAAGGGACGGGATTGTATGGCTACACCTTC CASSQEGTGLYGYTF
once TRBJ2-5 TRBV5-6 - TGTGCCAGCAGCTTGGATGGGCCCGCGCGGCCGGAGGAGACCCAGTACTTC CASSLDGPARPEETQYF
- TRBJ1-2 TRBV4-1 - TGCGCCAGCAGCCAAGATCGGCAGGGGATCGTTCTAGGCTATGGCTACACCTTC CASSQDRQGIVLGYGYTF
- TRBJ2-7 TRBV28 TRBD2 TGTGCCAGCAGTTTCGGCGGGAGGGCCTACGAGCAGTACTTC CASSFGGRAYEQYF
- TRBJ2-3 TRBV21-1 - TGTGCCAGCAGCAAACCGCCCACCGGGACTAGCGGGAGGGCCTTAGGGTCAGATACGCAGTATTTT CASSKPPTGTSGRALGSDTQYF